These 3 T cell receptor beta chains share one sample of origin, sequenced in a study of PD-L1 blockade in urothelial cancer. Time point here: peripheral blood 6 weeks after treatment start. Sequencing was performed with immunoSEQ multiplex PCR; in TCRdb, only in-frame clones are kept and a portion is missing. Here the sample spans under 20,000 clones, around 86% being singletons. Specimen: PBMCs, collected around atezolizumab (anti-PD-L1) treatment. These receptor sequences come from a man aged 50 or older with urothelial cancer.

The V gene is TRBV7-9, the J gene TRBJ2-2; a weak D match, TRBD2 (7 bases). The V and J ends lost 4 bases and 4 bases respectively, with 13 bases between them. The CDR3 has 15 amino acids. Germline V gene lookup returns CDR1 SEHNR and CDR2 FQNEAQ (reference sequence). The CDR3 loop reads CASSSQGGGTGELFF. The CDR3 DNA sequence: TGTGCCAGCAGCTCCCAAGGGGGGGGCACCGGGGAGCTGTTTTTT.

The chain couples TRBV5-1 to TRBJ2-7, with a tentative D call TRBD2 (6 bases). This CDR3 is built from 12 residues. The germline gives CDR1 SGHRS, CDR2 YFSETQ. V gave up 5 bases and J gave up 0 bases, with 6 bases separating them. The CDR3 region is CASRRDSYEQYF. The CDR3, as DNA: TGCGCCAGCAGGCGGGACTCCTACGAGCAGTACTTC.

The gene calls are TRBV5-3 and TRBJ2-5; the match to TRBD1 covers 9 bases. TRBV5-3 is classed as an ORF, of uncertain function. The V and J ends lost 4 bases and 5 bases, in that order; junction bases with no gene match: 3. This CDR3 spans 13 amino acids. The CDR3 coding sequence is TGTGCCAGAAGCCATGACAGGGGGGAGACCCAGTACTTC. Translation gives CARSHDRGETQYF.